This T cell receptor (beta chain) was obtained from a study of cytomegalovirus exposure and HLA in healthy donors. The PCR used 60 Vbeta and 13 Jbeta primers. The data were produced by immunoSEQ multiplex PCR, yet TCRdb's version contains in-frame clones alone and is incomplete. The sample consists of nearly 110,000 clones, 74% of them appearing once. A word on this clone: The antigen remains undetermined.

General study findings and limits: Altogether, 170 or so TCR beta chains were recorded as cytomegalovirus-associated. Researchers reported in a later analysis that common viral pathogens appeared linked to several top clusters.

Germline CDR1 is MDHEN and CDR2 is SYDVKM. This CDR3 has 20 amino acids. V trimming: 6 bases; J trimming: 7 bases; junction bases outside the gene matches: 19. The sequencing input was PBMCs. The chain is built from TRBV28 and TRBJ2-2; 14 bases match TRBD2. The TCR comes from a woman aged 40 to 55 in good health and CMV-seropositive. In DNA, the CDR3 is TGTGCCAGCAGCCCCATAGGGACTAGCGGGAGCGGACCTCATCGCGGGGAGCTGTTTTTT. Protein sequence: CASSPIGTSGSGPHRGELFF.